One sample yielded the 7 T cell receptor beta chains listed below, sequenced in a study of cytomegalovirus exposure and HLA in healthy donors. In the PCR, 60 Vbeta and 13 Jbeta primers were used. TCRdb's table, derived via immunoSEQ multiplex PCR, lists solely in-frame clones and lacks some. The repertoire holds a few hundred thousand clones, with over 65% as singletons. The sample comprised PBMCs. Every receptor here comes from a woman in her 30s in good health and CMV-seronegative.

Concerning this clone: An end of the junction differs from the germline gene, which may be a read error. This chain links TRBV6-1 with TRBJ2-7, with 8 positions matching TRBD1. Germline assignment: CDR1 MNHNS and CDR2 SASEGT. This CDR3 region has 16 residues. The CDR3 bases are TGTGCCATCAGTGAATTGGACAGGGAAGGGAGCTACGAGCAGTACTTC. It codes for CAISELDREGSYEQYF.

This chain joins TRBV11-2 and TRBJ2-3, with D perhaps TRBD2 (6 bases). The CDR3 spans 14 residues. Germline values: CDR1 SGHAT, CDR2 FQNNGV. V lost 0 bases to trimming and J lost 4 bases, with 8 bases between them. This chain's CDR3 is CASSLDPSADTQYF. The DNA for the CDR3 is TGTGCCAGCAGCTTAGATCCTAGCGCAGATACGCAGTATTTT.

The chain carries TRBV5-6 and TRBJ2-5; possibly TRBD2 for D (5 bases). The CDR3 totals 14 residues. Germline loops: CDR1 SGHDT, CDR2 YYEEEE. Trimming removed 4 bases from V and 5 bases from J, with 15 bases in between. In DNA, the CDR3 is TGTGCCAGCAGCCCCGTTGCGGGTGGGGAGACCCAGTACTTC. It codes for CASSPVAGGETQYF.

V is TRBV5-1 and J is TRBJ2-1; TRBD1 might be the D (5 bases). The CDR3 spans 16 residues. V lost 4 bases to trimming and J lost 8 bases, with 22 bases between them. Germline CDR1 is SGHRS and CDR2 is YFSETQ. The CDR3 DNA reads TGCGCCAGCAGCCTTAGGCGCCAGGGTGTTGGCTATGAGCAGTTCTTC. Protein product: CASSLRRQGVGYEQFF. The whole variable domain, filled in from reference TRBV5-1 and TRBJ2-1, reads KAGVTQTPRYLIKTRGQQVTLSCSPISGHRSVSWYQQTPGQGLQFLFEYFSETQRNKGNFPGRFSGRQFSNSRSEMNVSTLELGDSALYLCASSLRRQGVGYEQFFGPGTRLTVL.

This clone was recorded only once. V usage is TRBV6-6 and J usage is TRBJ1-5; D is unclear. Trimming left V 5 bases short and J 2 bases short, with 13 bases between. The germline V gene encodes CDR1 MNHNY and CDR2 SVGAGI (reference sequence). The CDR3 is made up of 15 amino acids. CDR3 in amino acids: CASSQVEEGNQPQHF. CDR3 DNA sequence: TGTGCCAGCAGTCAAGTGGAGGAGGGCAATCAGCCCCAGCATTTT.

The table lists this clone with a count of one. The rearrangement uses TRBV7-9 and TRBJ1-1; D may be TRBD1 (6 bases). The CDR3 contains 16 residues. Germline-derived CDR1 and CDR2 are SEHNR and FQNEAQ (reference sequence). The V and J ends lost 7 bases and 5 bases respectively, with 23 bases between them. CDR3 nucleotide sequence: TGTGCCAGCACCCAGCTTAATACAGGGAGACAAACTGAAGCTTTCTTT. Translated, it gives CASTQLNTGRQTEAFF.

The CDR3 region has the DNA TGTGCCAGCATGGCCCGACAGGGGATAACCTACGAGCAGTACTTC. Translating it yields CASMARQGITYEQYF. The chain employs TRBV6-1 and TRBJ2-7; 8 nucleotides agree with TRBD1. J gave up 2 bases and V 7 bases, and 10 bases lay outside the gene matches. Germline CDR1 and CDR2: MNHNS and SASEGT. This CDR3 has 15 residues.